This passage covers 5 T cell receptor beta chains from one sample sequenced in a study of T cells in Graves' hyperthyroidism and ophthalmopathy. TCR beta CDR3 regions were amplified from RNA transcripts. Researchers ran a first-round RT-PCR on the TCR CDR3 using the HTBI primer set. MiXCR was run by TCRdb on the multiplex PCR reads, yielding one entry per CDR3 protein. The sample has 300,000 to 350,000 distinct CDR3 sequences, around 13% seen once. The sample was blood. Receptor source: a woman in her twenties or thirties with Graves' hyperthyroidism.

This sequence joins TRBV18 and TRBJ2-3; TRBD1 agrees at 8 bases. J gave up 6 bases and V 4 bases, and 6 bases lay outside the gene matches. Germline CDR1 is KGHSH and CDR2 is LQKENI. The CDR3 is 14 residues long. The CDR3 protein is CASSRIQGADTQYF. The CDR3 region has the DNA TGTGCCAGCTCACGGATCCAGGGGGCGGATACGCAGTATTTT.

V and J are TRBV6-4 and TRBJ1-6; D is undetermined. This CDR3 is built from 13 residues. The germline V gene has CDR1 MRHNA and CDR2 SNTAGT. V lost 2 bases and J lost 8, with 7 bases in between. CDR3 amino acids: CASSDSRDSPLHF. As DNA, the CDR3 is TGTGCCAGCAGTGACAGCCGTGATTCACCCCTCCACTTT.

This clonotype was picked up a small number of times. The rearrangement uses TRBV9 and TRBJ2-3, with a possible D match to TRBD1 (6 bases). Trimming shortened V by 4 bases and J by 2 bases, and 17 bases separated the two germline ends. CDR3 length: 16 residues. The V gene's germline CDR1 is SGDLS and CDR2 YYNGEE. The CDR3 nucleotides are TGTGCCAGCAGCCCTACTTTAGGGGGATCCACAGATACGCAGTATTTT. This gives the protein CASSPTLGGSTDTQYF.

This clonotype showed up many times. In nucleotides, the CDR3 is TGTGCCAGCAGCTTCCCTTTTGGTAGCAGACAGGGCCATTATGGCTACACCTTC. Translating gives CASSFPFGSRQGHYGYTF. The rearrangement joins TRBV28 to TRBJ1-2, with TRBD1 matching over 7 bases. Germline loops: CDR1 MDHEN, CDR2 SYDVKM. This CDR3 is built from 18 residues. V lost 6 bases, J lost 5 bases, and 21 bases stayed unmatched.

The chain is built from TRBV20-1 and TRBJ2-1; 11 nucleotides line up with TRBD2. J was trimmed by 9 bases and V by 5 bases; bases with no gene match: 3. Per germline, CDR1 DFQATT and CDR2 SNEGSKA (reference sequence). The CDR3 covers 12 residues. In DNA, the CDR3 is TGCAGTGCTTTCACTAGCGGGAGTGAGCAGTTCTTC. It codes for CSAFTSGSEQFF.